This passage covers 23 T cell receptor beta chains from one sample sequenced in a study of human T cells and chemical hapten exposure. Time point defined: patch test 2, 6 weeks after DPC sensitization. Treatment noted: therapeutic diphenylcyclopropenone sensitization with weekly scalp DPC. TCRdb re-derived calls from the RACE reads in MiXCR, one entry per CDR3 protein. Of tens of thousands of distinct CDR3 sequences detected, roughly a tenth appear once; the ten largest clones hold over 2%. The input for sequencing was whole blood, taken in connection with sensitization to the hapten diphenylcyclopropenone (DPC). These receptors all stem from a woman between 25 and 40 years old with alopecia areata. Some clones in this sample may be carry-over from other donors' samples.

This clonotype was observed a handful of times. V is TRBV5-1 and J is TRBJ2-7, with 7 bases aligning to TRBD2. This CDR3 has 15 amino acids. Unmatched junction bases numbered 10, after V lost 0 bases and J lost 7 bases. The germline gives CDR1 SGHRS, CDR2 YFSETQ. The CDR3 DNA follows: TGCGCCAGCAGCTTGGAACCTAGCGGTCGGGTAGAGCAGTACTTC. The encoded protein is CASSLEPSGRVEQYF.

This clonotype appeared a few times. The V and J genes are TRBV18 and TRBJ2-2, with D possibly being TRBD2 (5 bases). Trimming took off 3 bases at V and 6 bases at J, with 11 bases between the two ends. The CDR3 runs to 14 residues. Germline V gene sequence: CDR1 KGHSH, CDR2 LQKENI. The chain's CDR3 is CASSPRMEAGELFF. In DNA form, the CDR3 reads TGTGCCAGCTCACCTAGGATGGAGGCCGGGGAGCTGTTTTTT.

This clonotype was seen repeatedly, ten times or more. The chain recombines TRBV12-3 or TRBV12-4 with TRBJ1-1; D not resolved. The CDR3 is 13 amino acids. With 3 bases removed from V and 3 bases from J, the gap between germline ends came to 8 bases. The CDR3 DNA sequence: TGTGCCAGCAGTTTCCAAGCGGACACTGAAGCTTTCTTT. It translates to CASSFQADTEAFF.

This clonotype has ten or more counts. The rearrangement uses TRBV13 and TRBJ1-2; D unresolved. From germline, CDR1 is PRHDT and CDR2 FYEKMQ (reference sequence). This CDR3 region has 16 residues. V lost 0 bases to trimming and J lost 8 bases, with 19 bases between them. The chain's CDR3 is CASSLGVEQNLGGYTF. The CDR3 nucleotides are TGTGCCAGCAGCTTAGGGGTCGAGCAGAACCTCGGGGGCTACACCTTC.

This clonotype showed up many times. This sequence joins TRBV29-1 and TRBJ2-1; 8 nucleotides agree with TRBD1. Per germline, CDR1 SQVTM and CDR2 ANQGSEA. The V segment lost 4 bases and the J segment 7 bases; nucleotides outside the gene matches: 9. The CDR3 covers 14 residues. The DNA of the CDR3 is TGCAGCGTTGGGGTGGACAGGGCCCGGAATGAGCAGTTCTTC. This translates into CSVGVDRARNEQFF.

This clonotype was counted between two and nine times. The genes are TRBV12-3 or TRBV12-4 and TRBJ2-2, with TRBD1 matching over 8 bases. The CDR3 spans 19 residues. The V segment lost 5 bases and the J segment 4 bases; nucleotides outside the gene matches: 18. Written as DNA, the CDR3 is TGTGCCAGCAGTCCACCCAGGACAGGGAGCTGGCGAGGCACCGGGGAGCTGTTTTTT. This encodes CASSPPRTGSWRGTGELFF.

This clonotype came up many times. The V and J genes are TRBV6-6 and TRBJ1-5; D is ambiguous. Germline CDR1 is MNHNY and CDR2 is SVGAGI (reference sequence). The CDR3 sequence is 15 residues long. V shed 2 bases and J shed 0 bases, with 8 bases lying between them. This chain's CDR3 is CASSYVAASNQPQHF. The CDR3 DNA reads TGTGCCAGCAGTTACGTAGCGGCTAGCAATCAGCCCCAGCATTTT.

This clonotype was observed a handful of times. This chain uses TRBV29-1 with TRBJ2-7; D is ambiguous. The CDR3 loop spans 13 amino acids. The ends were cut back, 4 bases at V and 2 bases at J, with 12 bases in the middle. Germline V gene lookup returns CDR1 SQVTM and CDR2 ANQGSEA. The CDR3 DNA reads TGCAGCGTTGCTTGGGTTGCCCCCTACGAGCAGTACTTC. It specifies CSVAWVAPYEQYF.

This clonotype was seen a handful of times. The CDR3 protein is CAISGMGGAEAFF. DNA of the CDR3: TGTGCCATCAGTGGCATGGGGGGAGCCGAAGCTTTCTTT. The chain links TRBV10-3 to TRBJ1-1, with D possibly being TRBD1 (5 bases). Deletions cut 4 bases from V and 8 bases from J, with 14 bases between. The CDR3 sequence is 13 residues long. CDR1 ENHRY and CDR2 SYGVKD come from the germline V gene.

This clonotype was observed at least ten times. The chain couples TRBV7-3 to TRBJ2-1, with no clear D. The V gene's germline CDR1 is SGHTA and CDR2 FQGTGA. Deletions cut 2 bases from V and 6 bases from J, with 5 bases between. This CDR3 region has 12 residues. Here the CDR3 reads CASSLLPNEQFF. As DNA, the CDR3 is TGTGCCAGCAGCTTACTTCCCAATGAGCAGTTCTTC.

This clonotype was seen many times. CDR3 residues: CAISDVTSGRPYRDTQYF. The CDR3 DNA is TGTGCCATCAGTGACGTGACTAGCGGGAGGCCTTACCGGGATACGCAGTATTTT. The chain combines TRBV10-3 with TRBJ2-3; 13 nucleotides match TRBD2. J was trimmed by 6 bases and V by 3 bases; bases with no gene match: 12. Looked up from germline, CDR1 is ENHRY and CDR2 is SYGVKD. The length of the CDR3 is 18 residues.

This clonotype was seen at least ten times. The rearrangement links TRBV7-6 to TRBJ2-2; D is unresolved. Trimming removed 5 bases from V and 6 bases from J, with 10 bases in between. Per the germline V gene, CDR1 is SGHVS and CDR2 is FNYEAQ. This CDR3 has 13 residues. The chain's CDR3 is CASSLNMAGELFF. DNA for the CDR3: TGTGCCAGCAGCCTAAATATGGCCGGGGAGCTGTTTTTT.

This clonotype was counted ten times or more. The rearrangement joins TRBV11-2 to TRBJ2-7, with D unclear. CDR3 length: 14 residues. Trimming removed 2 bases from V and 2 bases from J, with 10 bases in between. Germline values: CDR1 SGHAT, CDR2 FQNNGV. The CDR3 DNA reads as TGTGCCAGCAGCTTATCTCAGAGGCCCTACGAGCAGTACTTC. Its protein product is CASSLSQRPYEQYF.

There are many counts of this clonotype. This chain connects TRBV29-1 to TRBJ1-2; D is uncertain. Trimming took 3 bases from V and 2 from J, leaving 7 bases between them. The CDR3 is 12 residues long. Germline lookup yields CDR1 SQVTM and CDR2 ANQGSEA. The chain's CDR3 is CSVESANYGYTF. DNA for the CDR3: TGCAGCGTTGAGTCAGCGAACTATGGCTACACCTTC.

This clonotype was seen at least ten times. The rearrangement uses TRBV3-1 and TRBJ1-4; D possibly corresponds to TRBD1 (6 bases). Trimming took 0 bases from V and 5 from J, leaving 10 bases between them. CDR3 size: 15 residues. From germline, CDR1 is LGHDT and CDR2 YNNKEL (reference sequence). The CDR3 nucleotides are TGTGCCAGCAGCCAAGAAGCCCAGGGGAATGAAAAACTGTTTTTT. Its protein is CASSQEAQGNEKLFF.

This clonotype was detected ten times or more. The rearrangement uses TRBV7-7 and TRBJ2-1, with TRBD2 matching over 8 bases. Germline loops: CDR1 SSHAT, CDR2 FNYEAQ (reference sequence). Trimming removed 4 bases from V and 6 bases from J; junction bases left unmatched: 2. The CDR3 runs 13 residues. CDR3 residues: CASSSGTSNEQFF. The CDR3 nucleotides are TGTGCCAGCAGCTCCGGGACTAGCAATGAGCAGTTCTTC. Full variable domain (rest looked up from reference TRBV7-7 and TRBJ2-1): GAGVSQSPRYKVTKRGQDVTLRCDPISSHATLYWYQQALGQGPEFLTYFNYEAQPDKSGLPSDRFSAERPEGSISTLTIQRTEQRDSAMYRCASSSGTSNEQFFGPGTRLTVL.

At least ten counts were recorded for this clonotype. The rearrangement joins TRBV7-9 to TRBJ2-2; D is ambiguous. CDR3 length: 12 residues. From germline, CDR1 is SEHNR and CDR2 FQNEAQ (reference sequence). V lost 4 bases to trimming and J lost 10 bases, with 10 bases between them. The CDR3: CASSSRASELFF. The CDR3 nucleotides are TGTGCCAGCAGCTCTAGGGCCTCGGAGCTGTTTTTT.

This clonotype was detected many times. The chain combines TRBV20-1 with TRBJ1-6; the match to TRBD1 covers 11 bases. The length of the CDR3 is 18 residues. V shed 6 bases, J shed 6 bases, and the junction held 16 bases outside the gene matches. The germline CDR1 and CDR2 sequences are DFQATT and SNEGSKA (reference sequence). The CDR3, as DNA: TGCAGTGCAAGAAGTGGGACAGGGGGTCTCTTGGGTAATTCACCCCTCCACTTT. It encodes CSARSGTGGLLGNSPLHF.

This chain links TRBV5-4 with TRBJ1-2, with D hard to call. CDR1 and CDR2 from the germline V gene are SGHNT and YYREEE (reference sequence). The length of the CDR3 is 14 residues. Trimming took 4 bases from V and 2 from J, leaving 12 bases between them. The CDR3, as DNA: TGTGCCAGCAGCCAGGCCACTCAGAACTATGGCTACACCTTC. Its translation: CASSQATQNYGYTF.

A single count supports this clonotype. A read error may be the cause here, since a much bigger clone is one base away. This rearrangement joins TRBV6-2 or TRBV6-3 to TRBJ1-2; D unresolved. The germline V gene has CDR1 MNHEY and CDR2 SVGEGT. The CDR3 length is 12 residues. The CDR3: CASRTSNYGYSF. DNA of the CDR3: TGTGCCAGCAGGACCTCTAACTATGGCTACTCCTTC.

CDR3 in amino acids: CASSDSAGDNQPQHF. DNA of the CDR3: TGTGCCAGCAGTGATAGCGCGGGGGACAATCAGCCCCAGCATTTT. The rearrangement joins TRBV27 to TRBJ1-5, with D maybe TRBD1 (5 bases). The CDR3 runs 15 residues. Trimming took 5 bases from V and 3 from J, leaving 14 bases between them. CDR1 and CDR2 from the germline V gene are MNHEY and SMNVEV (reference sequence).

In its sample, this clonotype was seen a few times. As DNA, the CDR3 is TGCGCCAGCAGCCAAGATACTAGCGGGGGGCAAAGCACAGATACGCAGTATTTT. This codes for CASSQDTSGGQSTDTQYF. The V call is TRBV4-3, the J call TRBJ2-3, with 12 bases fitting TRBD2. Trimming at V came to 0 bases and at J to 0 bases, leaving 4 bases not matched to a gene. The CDR3 runs 18 residues. CDR1 and CDR2 (germline): LGHNA, YSLEER.

This clonotype was detected ten times or more. The V call is TRBV11-3, the J call TRBJ2-3; 8 bases line up with TRBD2. This CDR3 has 16 amino acids. Unmatched junction bases numbered 8, after V lost 6 bases and J lost 0 bases. Germline assignment: CDR1 SGHNT and CDR2 YENEEA. CDR3 in amino acids: CASSPSVAGSTDTQYF. The DNA of the CDR3 is TGTGCCAGCAGTCCCTCCGTAGCGGGGAGCACAGATACGCAGTATTTT.